A selection of T cell receptor beta chains follows, all from one sample in a study of blood T cells in healthy people across ages. Each CDR3 protein is one row after TCRdb ran MiXCR on the 5' RACE reads. The top ten clones hold approximately 15% of a sample with hundreds of thousands of distinct CDR3 sequences, about 28% of them seen once. The source material was blood. These receptors were taken from a woman of 80 years or more in good health. The CDR3 runs from the conserved cysteine through the conserved F or W. D genes are given only for firm matches. Clone size appears in some rows only: once, few, many, or a class for an expanded clone.

TGTGCCAGCAGCGGACCACTGGGGGGGAACACTGAAGCTTTCTTT,CASSGPLGGNTEAFF,once,-,TRBV28,TRBJ1-1
TGCGCCAGCAGCCCTGGGGACCTAGGAGGCCACAATGAGCAGTACTTC,CASSPGDLGGHNEQYF,-,-,TRBV4-3,TRBJ2-5
TGTGCCAGCAGTGACGACAGGTTGTGGAATGAGCAGTACTTC,CASSDDRLWNEQYF,-,-,TRBV25-1,TRBJ2-5
TGTGCCAGCAGCTTCGTCCCTAGCCTACACTCCTACAATGAGCAGTTCTTC,CASSFVPSLHSYNEQFF,-,-,TRBV5-6,TRBJ2-1
TGCAGTGCGGAGAGTGAAGGGGGGTACGAGCAGTACTTC,CSAESEGGYEQYF,many,-,TRBV20-1,TRBJ2-7
TGTGCCAGCAGTGAACCCGGGGTCCAAGAGACCCAGTACTTC,CASSEPGVQETQYF,many,-,TRBV25-1,TRBJ2-5
TGTGCCAGCAGTTTCCCATTGGCAGGGGGTTTTCGACTGTTTTTT,CASSFPLAGGFRLFF,many,TRBD1,TRBV12-3/TRBV12-4,TRBJ1-4
TGTGCCAGCAGCTTTAACGATGAGCAGTACTTC,CASSFNDEQYF,-,-,TRBV11-1,TRBJ2-7
TGTGCCAGCATTTCCGGATCCAGGGTTGGGGCTTTCTTT,CASISGSRVGAFF,few,-,TRBV28,TRBJ1-1
TGTGCCAGCAGACGGGGTCGCACGGAAACTGAAGCTTTCTTT,CASRRGRTETEAFF,-,-,TRBV6-6,TRBJ1-1
TGTGCCAGCAGTTTTCCCAGGGGGGGTGGCTACACCTTC,CASSFPRGGGYTF,-,TRBD1,TRBV12-3/TRBV12-4,TRBJ1-2
TGCAGTGCCCCGGGAGTCCCTTTGGATGGCTACACCTTC,CSAPGVPLDGYTF,-,-,TRBV20-1,TRBJ1-2
TGCAGCGGCCACCAGGGTTCTGGAAACACCATATATTTT,CSGHQGSGNTIYF,-,-,TRBV29-1,TRBJ1-3
TGTGCCAGCAGTTTAAGGACAGGGGGCGGGAGAGCTTTCTTT,CASSLRTGGGRAFF,-,TRBD1,TRBV27,TRBJ1-1
TGTGTCAGTAGTATCATCAGACAGCATGAAAAACTGTTTTTT,CVSSIIRQHEKLFF,-,-,TRBV19,TRBJ1-4
TGCAGTGCTAGACTTACCAAGAGCTCCTACGAGCAGTACTTC,CSARLTKSSYEQYF,-,-,TRBV20-1,TRBJ2-7
TGTGCCAGTACTACCAGAGCAAATGAGCAGTTCTTC,CASTTRANEQFF,few,-,TRBV19,TRBJ2-1
TGTGCCAGCAGCGTAGACGGGGGGGCTCCTCAGCCCCAGCATTTT,CASSVDGGAPQPQHF,-,-,TRBV9,TRBJ1-5
TGCGCCAGCAGCCAAGAAGGCCAGCGCCAAGAGACCCAGTACTTC,CASSQEGQRQETQYF,-,-,TRBV4-1,TRBJ2-5
TGTGCCAGCAGTGAGACCGGACAGTATAATGAAAAACCGTTTTTT,CASSETGQYNEKPFF,-,-,TRBV6-1,TRBJ1-4
TGTGCCAGCAGCCAGGAGGACAGGGGGGGCAATTCACCCCTCCACTTT,CASSQEDRGGNSPLHF,many,TRBD1,TRBV4-2,TRBJ1-6
TGCAGCGTGCTAGTGGGGAACACTGAAGCTTTCTTT,CSVLVGNTEAFF,many,-,TRBV29-1,TRBJ1-1
TGTGCCAGCAGTGTAAGGCCAGGGAATCAGCCCCAGCATTTT,CASSVRPGNQPQHF,-,-,TRBV12-3/TRBV12-4,TRBJ1-5
TGTGCCAGCAGCCAAGCACACGGGGTAATATACGAGCAGTACTTC,CASSQAHGVIYEQYF,many,-,TRBV7-3,TRBJ2-7
-,CASILDRVGNQPQHF,-,-,TRBV2,TRBJ1-5
TGTGCCAGCAGTTTATCCCCTCTCGGGGTAGAAAAACTGTTTTTT,CASSLSPLGVEKLFF,few,-,TRBV28,TRBJ1-4
TGCAGTGCTAGGAATCCAGGGGTTCAGGAGACCCAGTACTTC,CSARNPGVQETQYF,many,-,TRBV20-1,TRBJ2-5
TGTGCCAGCAGAGTCGCGGTACAAAAAGGAACTGAAGCTTTCTTT,CASRVAVQKGTEAFF,-,-,TRBV7-2,TRBJ1-1
TGTGCCAGCTCACCCCAGACAGGGGCCTCGAACACCATATATTTT,CASSPQTGASNTIYF,-,TRBD1,TRBV18,TRBJ1-3
TGCAGTGCTATAGGGGCGGGGGGTGGCTACGAGCAGTACTTC,CSAIGAGGGYEQYF,-,TRBD2,TRBV20-1,TRBJ2-7
TGTGCCATCAGTGAGTCAAATACAGGGGATTCTGGCTACACCTTC,CAISESNTGDSGYTF,many,TRBD1,TRBV10-3,TRBJ1-2
TGTGCCAGCAGCTTGGTTAGCGGGGGGTTCCAAGAGACCCAGTACTTC,CASSLVSGGFQETQYF,many,TRBD2,TRBV5-5,TRBJ2-5
TGTGCTAGCAGCCAGATCGGTTACAATGAGCAGTTCTTC,CASSQIGYNEQFF,many,-,TRBV7-7,TRBJ2-1
TGCGCCAGCAGCTTGGTCCGGGACTCCCGAAGTGACTACAATGAGCAGTTCTTC,CASSLVRDSRSDYNEQFF,-,-,TRBV5-1,TRBJ2-1
TGCAGCGTCGAGAAAATAACAACAGGGGGTGCATTCAATGAGCAGTTCTTC,CSVEKITTGGAFNEQFF,many,TRBD1,TRBV29-1,TRBJ2-1
TGTGCCAGCAGCTTACATACCGGGACTAGCGAGTACAATGAGCAGTTCTTC,CASSLHTGTSEYNEQFF,-,TRBD2,TRBV7-8,TRBJ2-1
TGTGCCAGCAGCTTAGATCGGGGCCCAGCGGGGGGTCAGGAGACCCAGTACTTC,CASSLDRGPAGGQETQYF,many,TRBD2,TRBV11-2,TRBJ2-5
TGTGCCAGCAAAGGACCGGGACTAGGGTCTAGTGAGCAGTTCTTC,CASKGPGLGSSEQFF,many,TRBD2,TRBV6-1,TRBJ2-1
TGTGCCAGCAGTGATATGGCACTATACGAGCAGTACTTC,CASSDMALYEQYF,many,-,TRBV25-1,TRBJ2-7
TGCAGTGCTAGCTCGGGACTAGCGCCCTACGAGCAGTACTTC,CSASSGLAPYEQYF,many,TRBD2,TRBV20-1,TRBJ2-7